The following is a T cell receptor (beta chain) sequence with its context. Its binding antigen is unknown. The sample holds no much larger clone one base away, and base qualities are not on file. The record originates from a study of shared clonotypes between healthy human individuals (TCRdb year 2020). Study-wide context: A couple of women and a few men aged 18 to 49 years were included in the cohort. For each donor, CD4 naive and CD4 memory were each given three plates, CD8 naive was given two plates, and CD8 memory was given one plate. Per donor, leukapheresis produced somewhere between about 0.85 and 8.9 billion PBMCs. Libraries were prepared and TCR repertoires were sequenced by different laboratories using diverse techniques, in order to increase sequencing depth and limit assay-specific biases. To estimate repertoire size and how much clonotype sharing occurs between individuals, the study deeply sequenced the blood TCR repertoires of 4 to 6 healthy adults. Paper-wide results and their limitations: Clonotypes shared by all four sorted-subset donors showed higher generation probabilities than non-shared clonotypes. Because the study included only a small number of donors, the genetic and exposure-history diversity represented was limited. Pairwise subsampling indicated that sequencing depth was expected to affect the degree of clonotype sharing among donors. Sampling was restricted to blood, and TCR repertoires in tissue are likely to differ from TCR repertoires in blood. Incomplete sequencing was indicated by rarefaction of sorted-subset datasets, despite the large sequencing depth. Naive subsets generally had larger estimated clonotype richness than memory subsets did. When a handful of donors were compared, the shared fraction of clonotypes was 5% to 6.5% for naive CD4, 3% to 4% for naive CD8, more than 2% for memory CD4, and approximately 0.4% for memory CD8.

Deletion took 4 bases off V and 4 bases off J, with a span of 11 bases between the germline ends. The CDR3, from cysteine to phenylalanine, totals 15 residues. Here the CDR3 DNA is all that survives: 45 bases in frame from base 1. CDR1 MNHNY and CDR2 SVGAGI were looked up in the germline V gene (reference sequence). Using the deep immunoSEQ assay, multiplex PCR amplified TCR CDR3 regions from genomic DNA. For each cell subset, the extracted genomic DNA was distributed evenly across all wells of several immunoSEQ 96-well plates, and each plate served as one replicate. For sorted subsets, roughly 190 ng of genomic DNA, equivalent to tens of thousands of T cell genomes, went into each replicate PCR. Purified libraries were quantified with a Qubit 3.0 fluorometer, sized on a Bioanalyzer 2100, and re-quantified with the KAPA Library Quantification kit. Each immunoSEQ 96-well plate was sequenced on its own single-read 150-cycle Illumina NextSeq 550 flow cell. The study's processing was this. Because the immunoSEQ output held only junctional sequences and lacked quality scores, the filtering could not match the filtering applied to full-length reads. To assign V/J genes and CDR3, sequences were annotated using PyIR, a Python wrapper for IgBLAST v1.9, with IMGT germline references. Any read was removed if the V/J assignment was weak (E-value above 1e-6), the CDR3 was missing, or the read contained stop codons, out-of-frame junctions, or ambiguous translated residues. V3J clonotypes were defined by identical inferred V gene, J gene, and CDR3 amino acid sequence. Percentage overlap between repertoires was calculated by dividing the number of shared unique clonotypes by the size of the smaller repertoire. Repertoire richness was assessed with RTK rarefaction, the Chao1 estimator, and Recon v2.1 estimates of unobserved clonotypes. Generation probabilities were computed with OLGA for all TCRbeta clonotypes obtained by the gDNA method from several donors. The source is immuneACCESS, and TCRdb retained only in-frame sequences with V and J called. Part of the clones is not carried over; for the studies checked, unresolved V genes explain less than half of this, and the remainder is unexplained. The V and J calls and clone size come from that table; D and trimming were worked out from the DNA. This sample lists roughly 1,100,000 clones; more than 65% were detected once. Jointly, the top ten make up nearly 1.5% of the sample.

Donors were healthy HIV-negative adults with no recently reported acute infections or vaccinations. Every donor was a Caucasian adult living in Nashville, Tennessee, USA. Magnetic negative selection was used to enrich CD4+ T cells, after which naive cells were positively selected on CD45RA and the negative fraction became the memory subset. After blood collection by leukapheresis, PBMCs were isolated using Ficoll-Histopaque density gradient centrifugation and then cryopreserved in the vapor phase of liquid nitrogen. Analytical flow cytometry was used to check the purity and quantity of every magnetically sorted T cell population. Genomic DNA was isolated from every sorted fraction and measured by UV absorbance on a Nanodrop 2000c.

Sequencing used memory CD4+ T cells sorted from blood. What this sample's cell subset or site label stands for: CD45RA-negative fraction. The TCR was taken from a man younger than 35 in good health. The V gene is TRBV6-6 and the J gene is TRBJ2-6; confidence is insufficient to name the D gene. The CDR3 protein: CASSSNNPGANVLTF. The DNA sequence is as follows: TGTGCCAGCAGTTCCAACAACCCCGGGGCCAACGTCCTGACTTTC.